A selection of T cell receptor beta chains follows, all from one sample in a study of T-cell reconstitution after alpha-beta-depleted transplantation in children. TCRdb reprocessed the PCR reads with MiXCR, giving one entry per CDR3 protein. The repertoire includes approximately 350,000 distinct CDR3 sequences, around 15% of them detected once, and about 41% sits in the top ten. Sequenced material: PBMCs, mostly from graft donor cells, taken 360 days after TCRalphabeta/CD19-depleted stem cell transplant. These receptors were collected from a male patient aged 2-10 years who had a stem cell transplant for acute lymphoblastic leukemia, so the T cells may come from the graft donor. The CDR3 runs from the conserved cysteine through the conserved F or W. A D gene is named only where the DNA matches it firmly. Not every row has a clone size; where given, it reads once, few, many or a size class.

abundance: few; d_gene: NA; j_gene: TRBJ2-7; v_gene: TRBV5-1; CDR3nt: TGCGCCAGCAGCTTGACCCAGAGCAAAACCTACGAGCAGTACTTC; CDR3aa: CASSLTQSKTYEQYF
abundance: NA; d_gene: NA; j_gene: TRBJ2-1; v_gene: TRBV28; CDR3nt: TGTGCCAGCAGTGCCGGACCTTCCTACAATGAGCAGTTCTTC; CDR3aa: CASSAGPSYNEQFF
abundance: many; d_gene: NA; j_gene: TRBJ2-2; v_gene: TRBV28; CDR3nt: TGTGCCAGCAGTTCCCGGGACCTGATGGGCGCGAACACCGGGGAGCTGTTTTTT; CDR3aa: CASSSRDLMGANTGELFF
abundance: NA; d_gene: NA; j_gene: TRBJ2-7; v_gene: TRBV28; CDR3nt: TGTGCCACCGGGGGACCATACGAGCAGTACTTC; CDR3aa: CATGGPYEQYF
abundance: many; d_gene: NA; j_gene: TRBJ2-7; v_gene: TRBV12-3/TRBV12-4; CDR3nt: TGTGCCAGCAGTTACTCGGAGGCCTCATCCTACGAGCAGTACTTC; CDR3aa: CASSYSEASSYEQYF
abundance: NA; d_gene: TRBD2; j_gene: TRBJ2-1; v_gene: TRBV7-9; CDR3nt: TGTGCCAGCAGCTTAGCTAGCGGGAGGGCCGTATACAATGAGCAGTTCTTC; CDR3aa: CASSLASGRAVYNEQFF
abundance: NA; d_gene: TRBD1; j_gene: TRBJ2-7; v_gene: TRBV27; CDR3nt: TGTGCCAGCAGTTTAACGGGGACAGGGGCCGAGCAGTACTTC; CDR3aa: CASSLTGTGAEQYF
abundance: NA; d_gene: TRBD1; j_gene: TRBJ2-4; v_gene: TRBV5-6; CDR3nt: TGTGCCAGCAGACTGGGACAGACAGCCAAAAACATTCAGTACTTC; CDR3aa: CASRLGQTAKNIQYF
abundance: NA; d_gene: TRBD2; j_gene: TRBJ2-3; v_gene: TRBV5-1; CDR3nt: TGCGCCAGCAGCTTGTTACTAGCGGGAGCTAACAATACGCAGTATTTT; CDR3aa: CASSLLLAGANNTQYF
abundance: few; d_gene: NA; j_gene: TRBJ1-4; v_gene: TRBV6-5; CDR3nt: TGTGCCAGCAGTTACTCGTGGGCAGCAACTAATGAAAAACTGTTTTTT; CDR3aa: CASSYSWAATNEKLFF
abundance: NA; d_gene: TRBD1; j_gene: TRBJ2-7; v_gene: TRBV28; CDR3nt: TGTGCCAGCAGTTCCTTCGACAGGGGCTACGAGCAGTACTTC; CDR3aa: CASSSFDRGYEQYF
abundance: NA; d_gene: NA; j_gene: TRBJ2-7; v_gene: TRBV18; CDR3nt: TGTGCCAGCTCAGAAAGCGGCGAAGCCCGGTACGAGCAGTACTTC; CDR3aa: CASSESGEARYEQYF
abundance: NA; d_gene: NA; j_gene: TRBJ2-3; v_gene: TRBV5-1; CDR3nt: TGCGCCAGCAGCTTGGGGCTAACTCCAGATACGCAGTATTTT; CDR3aa: CASSLGLTPDTQYF
abundance: NA; d_gene: NA; j_gene: TRBJ1-1; v_gene: TRBV29-1; CDR3nt: TGCAGCGTTGAACAGGGTCTCTACACTGAAGCTTTCTTT; CDR3aa: CSVEQGLYTEAFF
abundance: NA; d_gene: NA; j_gene: TRBJ2-1; v_gene: TRBV6-2/TRBV6-3; CDR3nt: TGTGCCAGCAGTTTCTATATTCGGCAGTTCTTC; CDR3aa: CASSFYIRQFF
abundance: few; d_gene: TRBD1; j_gene: TRBJ1-3; v_gene: TRBV2; CDR3nt: TGTGCCAGCAGTGCCCTTTTGGGACAGCTCTCTGGAAACACCATATATTTT; CDR3aa: CASSALLGQLSGNTIYF
abundance: few; d_gene: TRBD2; j_gene: TRBJ2-1; v_gene: TRBV4-1; CDR3nt: TGCGCCAGCAGCTTATTCGGGACTAGGCTCAGCAATGAGCAGTTCTTC; CDR3aa: CASSLFGTRLSNEQFF
abundance: many; d_gene: NA; j_gene: TRBJ2-7; v_gene: TRBV7-2; CDR3nt: TGTGCCAGCAGCTTAAGGGCGGGCCTCCCCTACGAGCAGTACTTC; CDR3aa: CASSLRAGLPYEQYF
abundance: many; d_gene: NA; j_gene: TRBJ2-7; v_gene: TRBV15; CDR3nt: TGTGCCACCAGCAGAGCAGGGGAAGGCTCCTACGAGCAGTACTTC; CDR3aa: CATSRAGEGSYEQYF
abundance: NA; d_gene: NA; j_gene: TRBJ1-2; v_gene: TRBV27; CDR3nt: TGTGCCAGCAGCCCAATGCTAGGCCCTATCTATGGCTACACCTTC; CDR3aa: CASSPMLGPIYGYTF
abundance: NA; d_gene: TRBD1; j_gene: TRBJ2-1; v_gene: TRBV27; CDR3nt: TGTGCCAGCAGTTTATCCGGACAGGGGAGAAACAATGAGCAGTTCTTC; CDR3aa: CASSLSGQGRNNEQFF
abundance: NA; d_gene: NA; j_gene: TRBJ2-1; v_gene: TRBV20-1; CDR3nt: TGCAGTGCCCCCCCCCACAGTCGGTGGTACAATGAGCAGTTCTTC; CDR3aa: CSAPPHSRWYNEQFF
abundance: NA; d_gene: NA; j_gene: TRBJ2-5; v_gene: TRBV5-1; CDR3nt: TGCGCCAGCAGCTTGGAGGGGCAGGGAGAGACCCAGTACTTC; CDR3aa: CASSLEGQGETQYF
abundance: few; d_gene: NA; j_gene: TRBJ2-1; v_gene: TRBV5-1; CDR3nt: TGCGCCAGCTACCGGGACACCACTTCCTACAATGAGCAGTTCTTC; CDR3aa: CASYRDTTSYNEQFF
abundance: few; d_gene: NA; j_gene: TRBJ2-4; v_gene: TRBV4-2; CDR3nt: TGTGCCAGCAGCCACCGTGGGCGGGAAGCCAAAAACATTCAGTACTTC; CDR3aa: CASSHRGREAKNIQYF
abundance: many; d_gene: NA; j_gene: TRBJ2-2; v_gene: TRBV12-3/TRBV12-4; CDR3nt: TGTGCCAGCAGTTTACATACCGGGGAGCTGTTTTTT; CDR3aa: CASSLHTGELFF
abundance: NA; d_gene: NA; j_gene: TRBJ2-1; v_gene: TRBV12-3/TRBV12-4; CDR3nt: TGTGCCAGCAGTTTGGAAGTGGGGGGCGGGAAGGGCTACAATGAGCAGTTCTTC; CDR3aa: CASSLEVGGGKGYNEQFF
abundance: many; d_gene: TRBD2; j_gene: TRBJ2-5; v_gene: TRBV4-2; CDR3nt: TGTGCCAGCAGCCAGGCCGGGACTAGCGGGCAAGAGACCCAGTACTTC; CDR3aa: CASSQAGTSGQETQYF
abundance: NA; d_gene: NA; j_gene: TRBJ2-4; v_gene: TRBV4-1; CDR3nt: TGCGCCAGCAGCCAGATCGGACTAGCCAAAAACATTCAGTACTTC; CDR3aa: CASSQIGLAKNIQYF
abundance: NA; d_gene: NA; j_gene: TRBJ2-3; v_gene: TRBV19; CDR3nt: TGTGCCTCTCGCGTGACATTCACAGATACGCAGTATTTT; CDR3aa: CASRVTFTDTQYF
abundance: many; d_gene: NA; j_gene: TRBJ2-7; v_gene: TRBV6-4; CDR3nt: TGTGCCAGCAGTGACTCGAGTCTGGATACAGGGAGCTCCTACGAGCAGTACTTC; CDR3aa: CASSDSSLDTGSSYEQYF
abundance: few; d_gene: NA; j_gene: TRBJ2-3; v_gene: TRBV28; CDR3nt: TGTGCCTTGCGCCCAAAACCCACAGATACGCAGTATTTT; CDR3aa: CALRPKPTDTQYF
abundance: NA; d_gene: TRBD1; j_gene: TRBJ2-5; v_gene: TRBV18; CDR3nt: TGTGCCAGCTCACCTACAACTGGACAGGGTGGGGAGACCCAGTACTTC; CDR3aa: CASSPTTGQGGETQYF
abundance: NA; d_gene: TRBD2; j_gene: TRBJ2-1; v_gene: TRBV4-2; CDR3nt: TGTGCCAGCAGCCTGCTAGCGGACAATGAGCAGTTCTTC; CDR3aa: CASSLLADNEQFF
abundance: many; d_gene: TRBD2; j_gene: TRBJ2-5; v_gene: TRBV5-1; CDR3nt: TGCGCCAGCAGCTTGGGACGTCTAGCGGGAGTTGAAGAGACCCAGTACTTC; CDR3aa: CASSLGRLAGVEETQYF
abundance: NA; d_gene: TRBD2; j_gene: TRBJ2-2; v_gene: TRBV12-3/TRBV12-4; CDR3nt: TGTACCCGCAGCCTCGAACTAGCGGGAGGAGATTGGGATCCCGGGGAGCTGTTTTTT; CDR3aa: CTRSLELAGGDWDPGELFF
abundance: NA; d_gene: NA; j_gene: TRBJ2-3; v_gene: TRBV5-1; CDR3nt: TGCGCCAGCAGCTTATTAATGGGGGCAGATACGCAGTATTTT; CDR3aa: CASSLLMGADTQYF
abundance: NA; d_gene: TRBD2; j_gene: TRBJ2-7; v_gene: TRBV7-2; CDR3nt: TGTGCCAGCAGCTTAGCGCGGGGGAGCTCCTACGAGCAGTACTTC; CDR3aa: CASSLARGSSYEQYF
abundance: few; d_gene: TRBD1; j_gene: TRBJ2-6; v_gene: TRBV6-5; CDR3nt: TGTGCCAGCAGTTTCCGGACAGGGCACGATATAACTGGGGCCAACGTCCTGACTTTC; CDR3aa: CASSFRTGHDITGANVLTF
abundance: few; d_gene: NA; j_gene: TRBJ2-2; v_gene: TRBV9; CDR3nt: TGTGCCAGCAGCGAGACCCCTCAGGGCGGGGAGCTGTTTTTT; CDR3aa: CASSETPQGGELFF
abundance: many; d_gene: NA; j_gene: TRBJ2-7; v_gene: TRBV10-3; CDR3nt: TGTGCCATCAGTACCCAGCCTGGGACACCCTACGAGCAGTACTTC; CDR3aa: CAISTQPGTPYEQYF
abundance: NA; d_gene: TRBD2; j_gene: TRBJ2-3; v_gene: TRBV12-3/TRBV12-4; CDR3nt: TGTGCCAGCAGTCCCCAGGGACTAGCACACACAGATACGCAGTATTTT; CDR3aa: CASSPQGLAHTDTQYF